This T cell receptor (beta chain) emerged from a study of T cell responses to AZD1222 COVID-19 vaccine. Whole-study results and caveats: Along spike, vaccine-associated CD4 TCRs were found throughout, with dominance at 160-218 and 743-854. Spike-specific TCR breadth rose after two AZD1222 doses, and depth rose as well. After the peak T cell response, and only then, were repertoires sampled.

V lost 7 bases to trimming and J lost 6 bases; unmatched junction nucleotides: 14. The germline gives CDR1 MDHEN, CDR2 SYDVKM. There are 15 residues in the CDR3. Clones were sequenced by immunoSEQ multiplex PCR, and TCRdb holds only the in-frame ones, with some missing. This sample carries some 130,000 clones, roughly 80% of them seen once, and the ten largest clones take approximately 4%. For this clone: Its antigen is not identified.

The sequencing here drew on peripheral blood, taken on day 0 of AZD1222 vaccination. The TCR was taken from an adult in good health. V gene TRBV28 combines with J gene TRBJ2-7; 8 positions match TRBD2. The CDR3, as DNA: TGTGCCAGCACCACCCGGGGGGGCGTCCCCCCCGAGCAGTACTTC. Amino acid sequence: CASTTRGGVPPEQYF.